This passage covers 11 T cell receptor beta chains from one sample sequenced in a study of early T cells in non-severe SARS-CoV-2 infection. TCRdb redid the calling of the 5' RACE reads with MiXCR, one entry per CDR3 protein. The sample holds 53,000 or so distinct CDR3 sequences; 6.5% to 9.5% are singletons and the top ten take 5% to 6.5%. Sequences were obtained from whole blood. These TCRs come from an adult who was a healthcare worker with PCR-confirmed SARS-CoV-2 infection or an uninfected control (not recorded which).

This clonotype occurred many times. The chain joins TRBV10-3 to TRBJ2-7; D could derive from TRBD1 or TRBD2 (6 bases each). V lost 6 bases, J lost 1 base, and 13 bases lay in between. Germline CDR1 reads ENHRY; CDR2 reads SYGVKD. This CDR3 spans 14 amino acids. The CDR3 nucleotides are TGTGCCATCAGGGCGGGACAACCTTCCTACGAGCAGTACTTC. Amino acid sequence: CAIRAGQPSYEQYF.

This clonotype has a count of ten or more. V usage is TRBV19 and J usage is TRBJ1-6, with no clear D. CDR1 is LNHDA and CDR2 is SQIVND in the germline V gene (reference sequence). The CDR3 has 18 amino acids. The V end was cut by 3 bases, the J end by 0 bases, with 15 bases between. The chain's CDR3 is CASSIQSHPSSYNSPLHF. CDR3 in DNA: TGTGCCAGTAGTATTCAGAGCCACCCGAGCTCCTATAATTCACCCCTCCACTTT.

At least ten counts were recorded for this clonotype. CDR3 nucleotides: TGCAGTGCGAGGGGGACAATTGGCAATCAGCCCCAGCATTTT. Residues: CSARGTIGNQPQHF. The gene calls are TRBV20-1 and TRBJ1-5, with D perhaps TRBD1 (6 bases). Germline lookup yields CDR1 DFQATT and CDR2 SNEGSKA (reference sequence). The CDR3 contains 14 residues. V lost 6 bases and J lost 2, with 14 bases in between.

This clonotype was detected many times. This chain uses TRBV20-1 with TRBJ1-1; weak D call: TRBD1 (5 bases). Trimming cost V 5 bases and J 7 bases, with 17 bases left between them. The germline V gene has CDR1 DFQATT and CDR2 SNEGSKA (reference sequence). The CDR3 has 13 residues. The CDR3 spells CSAPSEGLGEAFF. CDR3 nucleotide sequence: TGCAGTGCTCCGAGTGAGGGGCTGGGTGAAGCTTTCTTT.

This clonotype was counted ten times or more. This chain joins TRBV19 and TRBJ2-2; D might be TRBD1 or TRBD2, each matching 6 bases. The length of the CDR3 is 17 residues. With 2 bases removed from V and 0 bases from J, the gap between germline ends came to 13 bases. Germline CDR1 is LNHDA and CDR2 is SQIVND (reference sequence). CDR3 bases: TGTGCCAGTAGTATATCGGGGGCCTTCCCGAACACCGGGGAGCTGTTTTTT. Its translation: CASSISGAFPNTGELFF. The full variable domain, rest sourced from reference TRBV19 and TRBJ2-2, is DGGITQSPKYLFRKEGQNVTLSCEQNLNHDAMYWYRQDPGQGLRLIYYSQIVNDFQKGDIAEGYSVSREKKESFPLTVTSAQKNPTAFYLCASSISGAFPNTGELFFGEGSRLTVL.

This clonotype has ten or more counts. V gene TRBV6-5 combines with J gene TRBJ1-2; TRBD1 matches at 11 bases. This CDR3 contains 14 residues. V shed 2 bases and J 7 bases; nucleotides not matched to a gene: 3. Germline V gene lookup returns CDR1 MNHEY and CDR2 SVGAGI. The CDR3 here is CASSYTGQGAGYTF. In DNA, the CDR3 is TGTGCCAGCAGTTACACCGGACAGGGGGCTGGCTACACCTTC.

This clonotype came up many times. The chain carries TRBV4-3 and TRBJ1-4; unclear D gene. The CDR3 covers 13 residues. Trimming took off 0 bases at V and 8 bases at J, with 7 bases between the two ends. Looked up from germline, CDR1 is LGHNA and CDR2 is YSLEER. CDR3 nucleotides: TGCGCCAGCAGCCAAGATGTTGAGGAAAAACTGTTTTTT. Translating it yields CASSQDVEEKLFF.

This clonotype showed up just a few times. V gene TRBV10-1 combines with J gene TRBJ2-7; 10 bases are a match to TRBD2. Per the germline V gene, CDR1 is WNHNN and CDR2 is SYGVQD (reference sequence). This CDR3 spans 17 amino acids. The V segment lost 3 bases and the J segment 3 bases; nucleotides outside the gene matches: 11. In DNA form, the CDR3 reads TGCGCCAGCAGTGAAGGGTCTAGCGGGGGAGCGATCTACGAGCAGTACTTC. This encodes CASSEGSSGGAIYEQYF.

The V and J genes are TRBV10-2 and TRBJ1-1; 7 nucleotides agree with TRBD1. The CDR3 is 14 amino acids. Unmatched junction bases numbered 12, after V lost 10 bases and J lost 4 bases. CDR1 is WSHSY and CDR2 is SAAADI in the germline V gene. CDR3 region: CAIDRAKGSTEAFF. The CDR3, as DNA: TGCGCCATTGACAGGGCGAAGGGAAGCACTGAAGCTTTCTTT.

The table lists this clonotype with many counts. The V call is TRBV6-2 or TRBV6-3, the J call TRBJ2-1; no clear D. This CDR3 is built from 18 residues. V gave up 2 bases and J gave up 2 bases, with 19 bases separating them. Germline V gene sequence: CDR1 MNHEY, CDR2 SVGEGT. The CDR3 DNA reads TGTGCCAGCAGTTACCCCCAGCAAGGGCCCAACACCTACAATGAGCAGTTCTTC. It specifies CASSYPQQGPNTYNEQFF.

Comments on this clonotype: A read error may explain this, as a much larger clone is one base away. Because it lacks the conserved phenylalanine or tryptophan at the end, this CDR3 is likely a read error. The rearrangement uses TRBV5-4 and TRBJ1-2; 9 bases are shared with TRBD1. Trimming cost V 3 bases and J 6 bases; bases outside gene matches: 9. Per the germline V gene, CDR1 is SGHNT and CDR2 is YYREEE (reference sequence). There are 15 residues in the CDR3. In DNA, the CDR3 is TGTGCCAGCAGCTCTCCGACAGGGGGTAGGAATGGCTACACCCTC. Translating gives CASSSPTGGRNGYTL.